This record concerns one T cell receptor beta chain sequence. The data originate from a study of OX40 agonist ivuxolimab in advanced cancers. This CDR3 has 14 amino acids. Per germline, CDR1 SQVTM and CDR2 ANQGSEA. Trimming shortened V by 4 bases and J by 4 bases, and 14 bases separated the two germline ends. Libraries were prepared by immunoSEQ multiplex PCR; TCRdb keeps only in-frame clonotypes and omits some of them. This sample has over 55,000 clones; roughly 80% occur once, and the top ten carry approximately 2%. The chain carries TRBV29-1 and TRBJ2-1; D might be TRBD1 (5 bases). Source: CD4+ or CD8+ T cells sorted from blood, taken in a trial of the OX40 agonist ivuxolimab. This receptor was identified in an adult with an advanced solid tumor such as melanoma, head and neck, liver or kidney cancer. The CDR3 DNA is TGCAGCGTTGGCAGGGATGGAGTATACAATGAGCAGTTCTTC. Its translation is CSVGRDGVYNEQFF.